These 25 T cell receptor beta chains were sequenced from one sample in a study of T cells in Graves' hyperthyroidism and ophthalmopathy (dated by TCRdb to the late 2010s). The library was generated by multiplex PCR. Reads for this sample came from an Illumina HiSeq 2000. The TCR beta CDR3 regions were amplified from RNA transcripts. The first round of RT-PCR for the TCR CDR3 was performed with the HTBI primer set and the Qiagen OneStep RT-PCR kit. TCRdb reprocessed the public reads (quality trimming at Q25 with fastp, clone calling with MiXCR) and kept in-frame beta chains. Every distinct CDR3 protein forms one entry, paired with its most common genes and DNA. Within this sample are about 400,000 distinct CDR3 sequences, with around a sixth of them counted one time only. About 30% of the sample comes from the top ten. Sequencing was carried out using blood. These TCRs come from a woman aged 18-30 years with Graves' hyperthyroidism that later progressed to Graves' ophthalmopathy.

This clonotype was detected many times. The chain recombines TRBV7-9 with TRBJ2-1, with 11 bases fitting TRBD2. The germline V gene has CDR1 SEHNR and CDR2 FQNEAQ (reference sequence). This CDR3 comprises 15 residues. V lost 5 bases to trimming and J lost 3 bases; unmatched junction nucleotides: 3. The CDR3 DNA sequence: TGTGCCAGCAGCCAGGGACTAGCGGTCTACAATGAGCAGTTCTTC. Amino acids: CASSQGLAVYNEQFF.

The V gene is TRBV4-2, the J gene TRBJ1-2; D not resolved. Germline values: CDR1 LGHNA, CDR2 YNFKEQ. This CDR3 contains 11 residues. The V gene lost 1 base and the J gene lost 10 bases, with 7 bases spanning the gap. The CDR3: CASSQGGVYTF. The CDR3 DNA reads TGTGCCAGCAGCCAAGGGGGAGTCTACACCTTC.

The rearrangement links TRBV5-1 to TRBJ2-5; the D gene is possibly TRBD2 (5 bases). The CDR3 extends over 15 amino acids. Germline CDR1 and CDR2: SGHRS and YFSETQ. Trimming took off 4 bases at V and 5 bases at J, with 18 bases between the two ends. The CDR3 region has the DNA TGCGCCAGCAGCACCACGGGTTCCGGGGTGGAGACCCAGTACTTC. It codes for CASSTTGSGVETQYF. The full variable domain, its missing parts supplied by reference TRBV5-1 and TRBJ2-5, is KAGVTQTPRYLIKTRGQQVTLSCSPISGHRSVSWYQQTPGQGLQFLFEYFSETQRNKGNFPGRFSGRQFSNSRSEMNVSTLELGDSALYLCASSTTGSGVETQYFGPGTRLLVL.

Remarks on this clonotype: Just one base apart from a much larger clone, this may be a read error. V gene TRBV12-3 or TRBV12-4 combines with J gene TRBJ1-5; the match to TRBD1 covers 8 bases. V lost 5 bases to trimming and J lost 5 bases; unmatched junction nucleotides: 8. CDR3 length: 15 amino acids. CDR3 DNA sequence: TGTGCCAGCAGTCTCGGGACAGGTTTGTATCAGCCCCAGCATTTT. This codes for CASSLGTGLYQPQHF.

This clonotype was found many times. This chain connects TRBV2 to TRBJ2-5; 7 bases fit TRBD1. The CDR3 has 16 amino acids. V was clipped by 5 bases and J by 1 base; unmatched bases: 10. CDR1 and CDR2 from the germline V gene are SNHLY and FYNNEI. This chain's CDR3 is CASSHIQGSGQETQYF. CDR3 in DNA: TGTGCCAGCAGTCATATACAGGGGTCAGGCCAAGAGACCCAGTACTTC.

This clonotype was found many times. This chain joins TRBV7-9 and TRBJ2-7, with 12 bases lining up with TRBD2. J gave up 7 bases and V 5 bases, and 9 bases lay outside the gene matches. Per the germline V gene, CDR1 is SEHNR and CDR2 is FQNEAQ (reference sequence). The CDR3 runs 15 residues. The CDR3 protein is CASSTSGRNYGEQYF. CDR3 DNA sequence: TGTGCCAGCAGCACTAGCGGGAGGAACTACGGGGAGCAGTACTTC.

This clonotype was found many times. V and J are TRBV27 and TRBJ1-3; D is possibly TRBD1 (6 bases). The germline V and J ends were trimmed by 5 bases and 5 bases, with 13 bases remaining between them. The germline V gene encodes CDR1 MNHEY and CDR2 SMNVEV (reference sequence). CDR3 length equals 14 residues. CDR3 bases: TGTGCCAGCAGTGGCGGGGGGCTGAGAAACACCATATATTTT. It encodes CASSGGGLRNTIYF.

This clonotype has at least ten counts. The chain carries TRBV28 and TRBJ2-7; no firm D call. Germline lookup yields CDR1 MDHEN and CDR2 SYDVKM. The CDR3 totals 12 residues. V lost 7 bases, J lost 2 bases, and 9 bases lay in between. Here the CDR3 DNA reads TGTGCCAGCACCCCTGGGCCCTACGAGCAGTACTTC. Translated, it gives CASTPGPYEQYF.

The sample holds many counts of this clonotype. The chain combines TRBV3-1 with TRBJ1-6; D is perhaps TRBD1 (5 bases). Trimming left V 4 bases short and J 7 bases short, with 17 bases between. CDR1 and CDR2 (germline): LGHDT, YNNKEL (reference sequence). CDR3 length: 16 residues. The CDR3 loop is CASSRSTGTGNSPLHF. The DNA of the CDR3 is TGTGCCAGCAGCCGAAGTACCGGGACGGGAAATTCACCCCTCCACTTT.

This clonotype was seen repeatedly, ten times or more. V usage is TRBV2 and J usage is TRBJ2-7; D possibly corresponds to TRBD1 (6 bases). This CDR3 is 15 amino acids long. Per the germline V gene, CDR1 is SNHLY and CDR2 is FYNNEI. V was cut by 2 bases and J by 6 bases, with 17 bases left in between. Here the CDR3 reads CASSESFNRVSEQYF. DNA of the CDR3: TGTGCCAGCAGTGAATCTTTTAACAGGGTGAGCGAGCAGTACTTC.

In this sample, this clonotype turned up many times. The chain links TRBV20-1 to TRBJ1-2; 12 nucleotides agree with TRBD1. The CDR3 runs 17 residues. V gave up 2 bases and J gave up 4 bases; unmatched junction bases: 11. The germline gives CDR1 DFQATT, CDR2 SNEGSKA (reference sequence). CDR3 nucleotide sequence: TGCAGTGCTAGAATGGGGGGGACAGGGGGCGCTGGCTATGGCTACACCTTC. It encodes CSARMGGTGGAGYGYTF.

The chain employs TRBV20-1 and TRBJ1-2; no clear D. Looked up from germline, CDR1 is DFQATT and CDR2 is SNEGSKA (reference sequence). This CDR3 comprises 11 residues. Trimming removed 6 bases from V and 7 bases from J, with 12 bases in between. CDR3 sequence: CSAPETAGYTF. CDR3 DNA sequence: TGCAGTGCCCCTGAAACGGCTGGCTACACCTTC.

A few counts support this clonotype. V and J are TRBV7-9 and TRBJ1-3, with TRBD1 matching 7 bases. With V trimmed by 4 bases and J by 0 bases, 6 bases remained unmatched. The germline CDR1 and CDR2 sequences are SEHNR and FQNEAQ (reference sequence). The CDR3 is made up of 16 amino acids. CDR3 nucleotides: TGTGCCAGCAGCTGGGGACAGTCGCCCTCTGGAAACACCATATATTTT. It translates to CASSWGQSPSGNTIYF.

This clonotype was seen repeatedly, ten times or more. The chain carries TRBV6-2 or TRBV6-3 and TRBJ1-5, with 8 bases matching TRBD1. Germline CDR1 reads MNHEY; CDR2 reads SVGEGT. CDR3 length: 16 residues. J was trimmed by 2 bases and V by 5 bases; bases with no gene match: 8. The chain's CDR3 is CASSSPGGAGNQPQHF. The CDR3 DNA reads as TGTGCCAGCAGTAGTCCAGGGGGCGCGGGCAATCAGCCCCAGCATTTT.

This clonotype was seen ten or more times. The V and J genes are TRBV7-2 and TRBJ2-7; unclear D gene. The ends were cut back, 1 base at V and 6 bases at J, with 7 bases in the middle. The length of the CDR3 is 12 residues. Germline assignment: CDR1 SGHTA and CDR2 FQGNSA. In DNA form, the CDR3 reads TGTGCCAGCAGCTTAGGAGTTGGCGAGCAGTACTTC. Residues: CASSLGVGEQYF. The full variable domain, rest sourced from reference TRBV7-2 and TRBJ2-7, is GAGVSQSPSNKVTEKGKDVELRCDPISGHTALYWYRQSLGQGLEFLIYFQGNSAPDKSGLPSDRFSAERTGGSVSTLTIQRTQQEDSAVYLCASSLGVGEQYFGPGTRLTVT.

Remarks on this clonotype: An end of the junction differs from the germline gene, which may be a read error. The chain uses TRBV2 and TRBJ1-5; D not certain. CDR1 is SNHLY and CDR2 is FYNNEI in the germline V gene. This CDR3 is 14 amino acids long. The CDR3 coding sequence is TGTGCCACCAGCGGGCAATCTAGCAATCAGCCCCAGCGTTTT. Encoded protein: CATSGQSSNQPQRF. The full variable domain, in which reference TRBV2 and TRBJ1-5 provide the parts outside the CDR3, is EPEVTQTPSHQVTQMGQEVILRCVPISNHLYFYWYRQILGQKVEFLVSFYNNEISEKSEIFDDQFSVERPDGSNFTLKIRSTKLEDSAMYFCATSGQSSNQPQRFGDGTRLSIL.

The sample holds a few counts of this clonotype. The chain has TRBV12-3 or TRBV12-4 and TRBJ2-7; maybe TRBD2 (6 bases). The V gene lost 4 bases and the J gene lost 3 bases, with 22 bases spanning the gap. This CDR3 comprises 17 residues. The DNA for the CDR3 is TGTGCCAGCAGTTCCAACATCTACCGGGGGACCAACTACGAGCAGTACTTC. This codes for CASSSNIYRGTNYEQYF.

This clonotype has more than one count but fewer than ten. The chain has TRBV4-3 and TRBJ2-7, with 8 bases identical to TRBD2. The CDR3 runs 15 residues. Germline V gene sequence: CDR1 LGHNA, CDR2 YSLEER. V dropped 0 bases and J dropped 6; count of bases not matched to a gene: 7. The CDR3 loop reads CASSQEAGVFGEQYF. As DNA, the CDR3 is TGCGCCAGCAGCCAAGAAGCGGGAGTCTTTGGCGAGCAGTACTTC.

This clonotype came up many times. This chain joins TRBV3-1 and TRBJ1-1, with TRBD1 identical over 7 bases. Germline-derived CDR1 and CDR2 are LGHDT and YNNKEL (reference sequence). CDR3 length: 16 amino acids. Trimming removed 0 bases from V and 2 bases from J; junction bases left unmatched: 6. This CDR3 reads CASSQDWTGDNTEAFF. In DNA form, the CDR3 reads TGTGCCAGCAGCCAAGATTGGACAGGCGACAACACTGAAGCTTTCTTT.

This clonotype was found a few times. The chain has TRBV29-1 and TRBJ2-7, with D possibly being TRBD1 or TRBD2 (5 bases each). Between the trimmed V and J ends, which lost 4 bases and 6 bases, there was a span of 13 bases. The CDR3 covers 12 residues. The V gene's germline CDR1 is SQVTM and CDR2 ANQGSEA. The CDR3 DNA follows: TGCAGCGTTGGGGGGTCGGGTGGCGAGCAGTACTTC. Residues: CSVGGSGGEQYF.

This clonotype was recorded many times. The chain has TRBV20-1 and TRBJ1-6; TRBD1 is a possible D gene (5 bases). CDR3 length: 16 residues. The V gene's germline CDR1 is DFQATT and CDR2 SNEGSKA (reference sequence). The V end was cut by 2 bases, the J end by 7 bases, with 18 bases between. The CDR3 nucleotides are TGCAGTGCTAGACCCCGCCTTTCAGAGGGGAATTCACCCCTCCACTTT. This gives the protein CSARPRLSEGNSPLHF.

This clonotype was seen at least ten times. This sequence joins TRBV20-1 and TRBJ2-1; 11 positions match TRBD2. This CDR3 is built from 18 residues. J gave up 4 bases and V 2 bases, and 13 bases lay outside the gene matches. Looked up from germline, CDR1 is DFQATT and CDR2 is SNEGSKA (reference sequence). The CDR3 DNA is TGCAGTGCTAGAAGTATCAGTCTAGCGGGAGGAGAATACAATGAGCAGTTCTTC. Its protein product is CSARSISLAGGEYNEQFF.

This clonotype was recorded a few times. This sequence joins TRBV24-1 and TRBJ2-1; D call uncertain. V lost 3 bases and J 4 bases, leaving 6 bases between the germline ends. The CDR3 sequence is 13 residues long. Germline V gene sequence: CDR1 KGHDR, CDR2 SFDVKD. The CDR3 region has the DNA TGTGCCACCAGTGATATTGATTACAATGAGCAGTTCTTC. It specifies CATSDIDYNEQFF.

A remark on this clonotype: A much larger clone differs by one base, so this may be a read error. The chain carries TRBV7-9 and TRBJ1-2; maybe TRBD1 (5 bases). The CDR3 totals 13 residues. Germline CDR1 reads SEHNR; CDR2 reads FQNEAQ (reference sequence). V lost 5 bases and J 4 bases, leaving 11 bases between the germline ends. The CDR3 loop is CASSQGVGYGYTF. In DNA form, the CDR3 reads TGTGCCAGCAGCCAAGGGGTGGGCTATGGCTACACCTTC.

Only a few counts were recorded for this clonotype. As DNA, the CDR3 is TGTGCCAGCTCCTGGGCAGATTCGGACTATGGCTACACCTTC. This codes for CASSWADSDYGYTF. The J gene is TRBJ1-2, the V gene TRBV18; D unresolved. V lost 6 bases to trimming and J lost 3 bases, with 14 bases between them. From germline, CDR1 is KGHSH and CDR2 LQKENI. CDR3 size: 14 residues.